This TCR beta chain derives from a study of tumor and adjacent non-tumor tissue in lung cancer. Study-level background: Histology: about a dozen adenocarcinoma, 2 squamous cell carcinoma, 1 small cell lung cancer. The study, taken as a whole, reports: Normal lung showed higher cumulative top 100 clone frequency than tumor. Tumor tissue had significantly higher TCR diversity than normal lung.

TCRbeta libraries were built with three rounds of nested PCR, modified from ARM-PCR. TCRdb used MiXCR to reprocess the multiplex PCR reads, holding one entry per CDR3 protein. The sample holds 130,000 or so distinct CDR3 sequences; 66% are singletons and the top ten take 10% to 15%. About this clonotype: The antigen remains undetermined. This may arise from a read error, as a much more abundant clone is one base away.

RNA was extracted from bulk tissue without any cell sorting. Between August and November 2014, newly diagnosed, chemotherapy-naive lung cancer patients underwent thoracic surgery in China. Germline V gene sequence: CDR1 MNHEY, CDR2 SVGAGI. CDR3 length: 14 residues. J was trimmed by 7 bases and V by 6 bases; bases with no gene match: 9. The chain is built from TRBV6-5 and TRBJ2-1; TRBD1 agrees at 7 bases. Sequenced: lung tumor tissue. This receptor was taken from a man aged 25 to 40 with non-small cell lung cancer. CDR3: CASRRQGYANEQFF. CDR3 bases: TGTGCCAGCAGAAGACAGGGATACGCGAATGAGCAGTTCTTC.